A single sample is the source of the 20 T cell receptor beta chains below, sequenced in a study of cytomegalovirus exposure and HLA in healthy donors. The study ran its PCR with 60 Vbeta and 13 Jbeta primers. Assay used: immunoSEQ multiplex PCR; TCRdb lists only in-frame clones, some missing. Among about 140,000 clones, 70% to 80% were seen once, and the ten largest hold 2% to 2.5%. The source material was PBMCs. These receptor sequences come from a man younger than 45 in good health and CMV-seronegative.

This chain joins TRBV9 and TRBJ2-3; 8 nucleotides match TRBD2. The CDR3 is 16 amino acids. Per germline, CDR1 SGDLS and CDR2 YYNGEE. V was clipped by 3 bases and J by 0 bases; unmatched bases: 6. The CDR3 loop reads CASSAVAGTSTDTQYF. The CDR3 nucleotides read TGTGCCAGCAGCGCCGTAGCGGGGACTAGCACAGATACGCAGTATTTT.

This chain connects TRBV5-4 to TRBJ2-7, with 7 nucleotides matching TRBD1. Germline assignment: CDR1 SGHNT and CDR2 YYREEE (reference sequence). CDR3 length: 14 amino acids. J lost 5 bases, V lost 3 bases, and 8 bases had no gene match. For the CDR3, the DNA is TGTGCCAGCAGCTCCATCGACAGGGCTCACGAGCAGTACTTC. This codes for CASSSIDRAHEQYF.

The CDR3 nucleotides are TGTGCCAGCAGTTTATCGAACAACAATCAGCCCCAGCATTTT. Protein product: CASSLSNNNQPQHF. The chain has TRBV28 and TRBJ1-5; no clear D gene. CDR3 length: 14 amino acids. In germline, CDR1 is MDHEN, CDR2 SYDVKM. V gave up 1 base and J gave up 3 bases, with 7 bases separating them.

The chain recombines TRBV2 with TRBJ2-1; the match to TRBD2 covers 16 bases. Trimming took 6 bases from V and 10 from J; bases not matched to a gene: 6. This CDR3 region has 15 residues. Germline V gene sequence: CDR1 SNHLY, CDR2 FYNNEI. As DNA, the CDR3 is TGTGCCAGCAGGGTGGGACTAGCGGGAGGGACCGAGCAGTTCTTC. Translating it yields CASRVGLAGGTEQFF.

The genes are TRBV28 and TRBJ2-7; no definite D call. Germline V gene lookup returns CDR1 MDHEN and CDR2 SYDVKM. This CDR3 spans 13 amino acids. V gave up 8 bases and J gave up 3 bases, with 14 bases separating them. DNA of the CDR3: TGTGCCAGCCGAACGGGTCTCCGCTACGAGCAGTACTTC. Translated, it gives CASRTGLRYEQYF.

This clone was counted a few times. The DNA for the CDR3 is TGTGCCAGCATCGACAGGGTGAACACCATATATTTT. Residues: CASIDRVNTIYF. The chain carries TRBV6-1 and TRBJ1-3, with 7 bases that match TRBD1. CDR3 length: 12 amino acids. Germline loops: CDR1 MNHNS, CDR2 SASEGT. The junction had 4 bases not matched to a gene; V was cut back by 7 bases and J by 7 bases.

This chain uses TRBV4-1 with TRBJ2-5; D ambiguous. Looked up from germline, CDR1 is MGHRA and CDR2 is YSYEKL. The V and J ends lost 4 bases and 5 bases respectively, with 14 bases between them. This CDR3 contains 14 residues. Here the CDR3 DNA reads TGCGCCAGCAGCCCTTCAGATAGCTGGGAGACCCAGTACTTC. It yields the protein CASSPSDSWETQYF.

The chain uses TRBV6-1 and TRBJ2-4; D might be TRBD1 (6 bases). Germline lookup yields CDR1 MNHNS and CDR2 SASEGT. The CDR3 contains 15 residues. V dropped 5 bases and J dropped 0 bases, with 11 bases sitting between them. DNA for the CDR3: TGTGCCAGCAGTCTTACAGGGCCAGCCAAAAACATTCAGTACTTC. This encodes CASSLTGPAKNIQYF.

The V gene is TRBV30, the J gene TRBJ1-1; TRBD1 aligns across 8 bases. With 0 bases clipped from V and 5 bases from J, the junction kept 5 bases outside the gene matches. Germline V CDR1 and CDR2: GTSNPN, SVGIG (reference sequence). The CDR3 contains 14 residues. CDR3 in amino acids: CAWSVQQGGTEAFF. In DNA form, the CDR3 reads TGTGCCTGGAGTGTACAACAGGGGGGTACTGAAGCTTTCTTT.

The chain recombines TRBV5-6 with TRBJ2-1; TRBD1 agrees at 9 bases. Trimming at V came to 3 bases and at J to 0 bases, leaving 4 bases not matched to a gene. This CDR3 is built from 16 residues. The V gene's germline CDR1 is SGHDT and CDR2 YYEEEE. The CDR3 sequence is CASSSGTGSSYNEQFF. The DNA for the CDR3 is TGTGCCAGCAGCTCTGGGACAGGGAGCTCCTACAATGAGCAGTTCTTC.

The genes are TRBV10-3 and TRBJ1-1; 8 bases line up with TRBD1. The CDR3 has 14 amino acids. Germline values: CDR1 ENHRY, CDR2 SYGVKD. V trimming: 10 bases; J trimming: 1 base; junction bases outside the gene matches: 8. The CDR3 DNA reads TGTGCCACTACTCCCGGGACAGGGAACACTGAAGCTTTCTTT. Its translation: CATTPGTGNTEAFF.

This clone showed up just a few times. V usage is TRBV10-3 and J usage is TRBJ1-4; the match to TRBD1 covers 10 bases. V shed 2 bases, J shed 7 bases, and the junction held 1 base outside the gene matches. Germline V lookup: CDR1 ENHRY, CDR2 SYGVKD. The CDR3 spans 14 residues. The CDR3 reads CAISEGQGGEKLFF. In nucleotides, the CDR3 is TGTGCCATCAGTGAGGGACAGGGGGGTGAAAAACTGTTTTTT.

The chain carries TRBV7-8 and TRBJ1-1; TRBD1 agrees at 7 bases. Trimming removed 4 bases from V and 0 bases from J; junction bases left unmatched: 5. The germline V gene encodes CDR1 SGHVS and CDR2 FQNEAQ. The CDR3 consists of 15 residues. The CDR3 DNA reads as TGTGCCAGCAGCTCTGTACAGGGGTTGAACACTGAAGCTTTCTTT. This sequence encodes CASSSVQGLNTEAFF.

This rearrangement joins TRBV2 to TRBJ1-4; D gene uncertain. There are 15 residues in the CDR3. The V gene's germline CDR1 is SNHLY and CDR2 FYNNEI. V lost 6 bases, J lost 0 bases, and 11 bases lay in between. This chain's CDR3 is CASRLSVATNEKLFF. The CDR3 coding sequence is TGTGCCAGCAGGTTGTCTGTAGCAACTAATGAAAAACTGTTTTTT. Full variable domain (outside the CDR3, taken from reference TRBV2 and TRBJ1-4): EPEVTQTPSHQVTQMGQEVILRCVPISNHLYFYWYRQILGQKVEFLVSFYNNEISEKSEIFDDQFSVERPDGSNFTLKIRSTKLEDSAMYFCASRLSVATNEKLFFGSGTQLSVL.

The J gene is TRBJ2-1, the V gene TRBV28, with TRBD1 matching 8 bases. The CDR3 contains 12 residues. In germline, CDR1 is MDHEN, CDR2 SYDVKM. V was clipped by 3 bases and J by 10 bases; unmatched bases: 2. The CDR3 is CASSFRGREQFF. The CDR3 DNA reads TGTGCCAGCAGTTTCAGGGGGCGGGAGCAGTTCTTC.

The rearrangement links TRBV5-6 to TRBJ2-2; 11 bases are shared with TRBD2. From germline, CDR1 is SGHDT and CDR2 YYEEEE. This CDR3 contains 16 residues. V gave up 2 bases and J gave up 5 bases; unmatched junction bases: 5. The CDR3 DNA reads TGTGCCAGCAGCTTCCTGACTAGCGGGAAGACCGGGGAGCTGTTTTTT. Amino acids: CASSFLTSGKTGELFF. Full variable domain (rest looked up from reference TRBV5-6 and TRBJ2-2): DAGVTQSPTHLIKTRGQQVTLRCSPKSGHDTVSWYQQALGQGPQFIFQYYEEEERQRGNFPDRFSGHQFPNYSSELNVNALLLGDSALYLCASSFLTSGKTGELFFGEGSRLTVL.

The V call is TRBV10-3, the J call TRBJ2-1, with 7 bases fitting TRBD1. Unmatched junction bases numbered 6, after V lost 2 bases and J lost 2 bases. The CDR3 has 16 residues. Germline-derived CDR1 and CDR2 are ENHRY and SYGVKD. The CDR3 nucleotides read TGTGCCATCAGTGAGATAACCGGGACAGCCTACAATGAGCAGTTCTTC. Protein sequence: CAISEITGTAYNEQFF.

This clone was detected only a few times. The CDR3 loop is CASSLRGPGTEAFF. The CDR3 DNA reads as TGTGCCAGCAGCCTCCGAGGGCCGGGCACTGAAGCTTTCTTT. The J gene is TRBJ1-1, the V gene TRBV5-6; D is unresolved. Trimming shortened V by 4 bases and J by 4 bases, and 14 bases separated the two germline ends. Germline CDR1 is SGHDT and CDR2 is YYEEEE. This CDR3 spans 14 amino acids.

This rearrangement joins TRBV25-1 to TRBJ2-2; 7 positions match TRBD1. Germline V CDR1 and CDR2: MGHDK, SYGVNS. J gave up 0 bases and V 7 bases, and 8 bases lay outside the gene matches. This CDR3 spans 16 amino acids. DNA for the CDR3: TGTGCCAGCACCGGGACAGATCACCCGAACACCGGGGAGCTGTTTTTT. Protein: CASTGTDHPNTGELFF.

The chain combines TRBV19 with TRBJ2-7, with 7 bases aligning to TRBD2. The J segment lost 2 bases and the V segment lost 6 bases, leaving 4 bases of the junction unmatched. The CDR3 has 13 residues. Germline values: CDR1 LNHDA, CDR2 SQIVND (reference sequence). The CDR3: CASSYGRTYEQYF. Written as DNA, the CDR3 is TGTGCCAGTAGCTACGGGAGGACCTACGAGCAGTACTTC. Supplemented by reference TRBV19 and TRBJ2-7, the full variable domain reads DGGITQSPKYLFRKEGQNVTLSCEQNLNHDAMYWYRQDPGQGLRLIYYSQIVNDFQKGDIAEGYSVSREKKESFPLTVTSAQKNPTAFYLCASSYGRTYEQYFGPGTRLTVT.